One and the same sample provided the 24 T cell receptor beta chains below, sequenced in a study of long-term antiretroviral therapy in people with HIV. The libraries were made with immunoSEQ v3.0 at survey level. Sequenced by immunoSEQ multiplex PCR; TCRdb stores in-frame clones only, minus some. Of 30,000 to 40,000 clones listed, around 80% are singletons. This material consisted of unsorted PBMCs, taken 1.5 years after starting antiretroviral therapy. These receptors originate from a man between 18 and 29 years old with HIV.

The gene calls are TRBV27 and TRBJ2-2; D unclear. V dropped 4 bases and J dropped 4 bases, with 7 bases sitting between them. Germline CDR1 and CDR2: MNHEY and SMNVEV (reference sequence). This CDR3 is 13 amino acids long. CDR3 in amino acids: CASSSTVTGELFF. Written as DNA, the CDR3 is TGTGCCAGCAGTTCCACAGTCACCGGGGAGCTGTTTTTT.

A note on this clone: Distinct nucleotide sequences in the sample also encode this CDR3. The rearrangement joins TRBV28 to TRBJ1-5; D unclear. V gave up 1 base and J gave up 4 bases, with 2 bases separating them. Germline CDR1 is MDHEN and CDR2 is SYDVKM. The CDR3 covers 12 residues. The chain's CDR3 is CASSLLNQPQHF. The CDR3 DNA is TGTGCCAGCAGTTTATTGAATCAGCCCCAGCATTTT.

This clone was found a few times. The gene calls are TRBV7-6 and TRBJ2-1; 13 bases map to TRBD2. Trimming removed 0 bases from V and 7 bases from J; junction bases left unmatched: 3. CDR3 length equals 16 residues. The germline CDR1 and CDR2 sequences are SGHVS and FNYEAQ. CDR3 residues: CASSLAGLAGLNEQFF. The CDR3 nucleotides read TGTGCCAGCAGCTTAGCGGGACTAGCGGGATTAAATGAGCAGTTCTTC.

As regards this clone: Other DNA sequences within the sample encode an identical CDR3. The chain recombines TRBV19 with TRBJ2-1; 7 nucleotides align to TRBD2. The J segment lost 2 bases and the V segment lost 1 base, leaving 2 bases of the junction unmatched. CDR1 and CDR2 from the germline V gene are LNHDA and SQIVND (reference sequence). The CDR3 loop spans 15 amino acids. The CDR3 nucleotides are TGTGCCAGTAGTATAGTAGCGGGCCCCTACAATGAGCAGTTCTTC. Its protein is CASSIVAGPYNEQFF.

V and J are TRBV27 and TRBJ2-7; TRBD2 is a possible D gene (6 bases). Germline-derived CDR1 and CDR2 are MNHEY and SMNVEV (reference sequence). There are 15 residues in the CDR3. V lost 3 bases and J 4 bases, leaving 16 bases between the germline ends. The CDR3 DNA is TGTGCCAGCAGTTTTCAAGTGGGGGGTGGATACGAGCAGTACTTC. Translation: CASSFQVGGGYEQYF.

This chain uses TRBV2 with TRBJ2-2, with D hard to call. The CDR3 consists of 14 residues. With 5 bases removed from V and 3 bases from J, the gap between germline ends came to 10 bases. Germline lookup yields CDR1 SNHLY and CDR2 FYNNEI. The CDR3 nucleotides are TGTGCCAGCAGTCTATGGGGTGACACCGGGGAGCTGTTTTTT. Protein sequence: CASSLWGDTGELFF.

This clone was counted a single time. The chain links TRBV5-4 to TRBJ2-5; TRBD1 is a possible D gene (6 bases). The germline CDR1 and CDR2 sequences are SGHNT and YYREEE (reference sequence). Trimming stripped 9 bases from V and 0 bases from J, with 18 bases between. The CDR3 is 15 amino acids. CDR3 DNA: TGTGCCACCCAGGGGTCAGGGCCATACCAAGAGACCCAGTACTTC. Protein product: CATQGSGPYQETQYF. Full variable domain (rest looked up from reference TRBV5-4 and TRBJ2-5): ETGVTQSPTHLIKTRGQQVTLRCSSQSGHNTVSWYQQALGQGPQFIFQYYREEENGRGNFPPRFSGLQFPNYSSELNVNALELDDSALYLCATQGSGPYQETQYFGPGTRLLVL.

J is TRBJ1-5 and V is TRBV9; possibly TRBD1 for D (6 bases). Trimming cost V 2 bases and J 2 bases, with 14 bases left between them. The CDR3 contains 16 residues. In germline, CDR1 is SGDLS, CDR2 YYNGEE. The CDR3 spells CASSVGDTRGNQPQHF. The CDR3 nucleotides read TGTGCCAGCAGCGTTGGGGACACGAGGGGCAATCAGCCCCAGCATTTT.

This clone was recorded only once. The CDR3 DNA sequence: TGTGCCAGTAGCCCCCAGGGGGCGACTTATAGCAATCAGCCCCAGCATTTT. Its translation: CASSPQGATYSNQPQHF. This chain joins TRBV19 and TRBJ1-5; the match to TRBD1 covers 8 bases. V lost 6 bases to trimming and J lost 0 bases; unmatched junction nucleotides: 10. Germline V gene data show CDR1 as LNHDA and CDR2 as SQIVND (reference sequence). The CDR3 totals 17 residues.

V gene TRBV6-5 combines with J gene TRBJ2-1, with 9 bases identical to TRBD1. The V gene's germline CDR1 is MNHEY and CDR2 SVGAGI. V lost 6 bases, J lost 6 bases, and 3 bases stayed unmatched. The CDR3 spans 13 residues. The CDR3 loop is CASRGQGRNEQFF. DNA of the CDR3: TGTGCCAGCAGGGGACAGGGACGCAATGAGCAGTTCTTC.

This sequence joins TRBV6-5 and TRBJ1-5; unclear D gene. This CDR3 has 14 residues. CDR1 MNHEY and CDR2 SVGAGI come from the germline V gene. With 4 bases removed from V and 2 bases from J, the gap between germline ends came to 9 bases. The CDR3 loop reads CASSSGVGNQPQHF. For the CDR3, the DNA is TGTGCCAGCAGTTCTGGGGTCGGCAATCAGCCCCAGCATTTT.

The chain is built from TRBV13 and TRBJ2-3, with 12 bases fitting TRBD2. This CDR3 has 15 amino acids. Unmatched junction bases numbered 6, after V lost 5 bases and J lost 6 bases. Germline lookup yields CDR1 PRHDT and CDR2 FYEKMQ (reference sequence). The CDR3 DNA reads TGTGCCAGCAGCCAGCGACTAGCGGGGGCCGATACGCAGTATTTT. This gives the protein CASSQRLAGADTQYF. The full variable domain, rest sourced from reference TRBV13 and TRBJ2-3, is AAGVIQSPRHLIKEKRETATLKCYPIPRHDTVYWYQQGPGQDPQFLISFYEKMQSDKGSIPDRFSAQQFSDYHSELNMSSLELGDSALYFCASSQRLAGADTQYFGPGTRLTVL.

There are a few counts of this clone. The rearrangement joins TRBV7-9 to TRBJ1-2, with 8 bases that match TRBD1. The V and J ends lost 5 bases and 3 bases, in that order; junction bases with no gene match: 8. Germline V CDR1 and CDR2: SEHNR, FQNEAQ (reference sequence). The CDR3 spans 15 residues. The CDR3, as DNA: TGTGCCAGCAGCCCAGGGGGCAGAGTTCACTATGGCTACACCTTC. This translates into CASSPGGRVHYGYTF.

This chain joins TRBV7-2 and TRBJ2-3; TRBD2 matches at 8 bases. Unmatched junction bases numbered 7, after V lost 5 bases and J lost 3 bases. The CDR3 loop spans 15 amino acids. Germline V gene lookup returns CDR1 SGHTA and CDR2 FQGNSA. The CDR3 sequence is CASSVDAGGTDTQYF. CDR3 DNA: TGTGCCAGCAGCGTAGATGCGGGAGGAACAGATACGCAGTATTTT.

This chain joins TRBV4-3 and TRBJ2-2; D is uncertain. V lost 0 bases, J lost 4 bases, and 6 bases lay in between. The germline gives CDR1 LGHNA, CDR2 YSLEER. CDR3 length: 14 residues. This CDR3 is CASSQDWGTGELFF. Here the CDR3 DNA reads TGCGCCAGCAGCCAAGACTGGGGCACCGGGGAGCTGTTTTTT.

The gene calls are TRBV5-1 and TRBJ2-3; D gene ambiguous. V was pared by 2 bases and J by 2 bases, with 9 bases between. The germline V gene has CDR1 SGHRS and CDR2 YFSETQ. The CDR3 has 14 amino acids. CDR3 DNA: TGCGCCAGCAGCTTAGACCCTTACACAGATACGCAGTATTTT. Translating it yields CASSLDPYTDTQYF.

CDR3 sequence reads: CSVEPPGTSTDTQYF. The CDR3 bases are TGCAGCGTTGAGCCGCCAGGGACTAGCACAGATACGCAGTATTTT. The rearrangement joins TRBV29-1 to TRBJ2-3; D may be TRBD2 (6 bases). The CDR3 contains 15 residues. Trimming took off 3 bases at V and 0 bases at J, with 13 bases between the two ends. In germline, CDR1 is SQVTM, CDR2 ANQGSEA.

This sequence joins TRBV5-1 and TRBJ1-6; D gene unclear. V dropped 3 bases and J dropped 6 bases, with 10 bases sitting between them. There are 14 residues in the CDR3. Germline lookup yields CDR1 SGHRS and CDR2 YFSETQ. CDR3 residues: CASSSKMGNSPLHF. The CDR3 DNA is TGCGCCAGCAGCTCAAAGATGGGTAATTCACCCCTCCACTTT.

The chain combines TRBV27 with TRBJ1-2; tentative D call: TRBD1 (6 bases). The CDR3 contains 15 residues. CDR1 is MNHEY and CDR2 is SMNVEV in the germline V gene (reference sequence). Trimming pared 2 bases from V and 4 bases from J, leaving 14 bases between. CDR3 DNA sequence: TGTGCCAGCAGTTTACAATGGCAGGGGACCTATGGCTACACCTTC. Its protein is CASSLQWQGTYGYTF.

This clone appeared once. The chain carries TRBV18 and TRBJ2-3; 9 bases align to TRBD2. The CDR3 contains 20 residues. V lost 0 bases, J lost 1 base, and 14 bases stayed unmatched. The germline V gene encodes CDR1 KGHSH and CDR2 LQKENI. The CDR3 protein is CASSPPSGQFSGSGTDTQYF. The DNA of the CDR3 is TGTGCCAGCTCACCACCGTCGGGACAGTTTAGCGGGAGTGGCACAGATACGCAGTATTTT.

The rearrangement uses TRBV5-1 and TRBJ2-5; TRBD2 matches at 9 bases. This CDR3 has 16 amino acids. Looked up from germline, CDR1 is SGHRS and CDR2 is YFSETQ. The V gene end was trimmed by 2 bases and the J gene end by 2 bases; junction bases not matched to a gene: 7. The CDR3 reads CASSFPAGGSQETQYF. The CDR3 DNA reads as TGCGCCAGCAGCTTCCCTGCGGGGGGGAGTCAAGAGACCCAGTACTTC.

This chain uses TRBV2 with TRBJ2-1; possible D gene TRBD2, 7 bases. The CDR3 loop spans 15 amino acids. The germline V and J ends were trimmed by 8 bases and 2 bases, with 16 bases remaining between them. The germline V gene has CDR1 SNHLY and CDR2 FYNNEI. The CDR3 is CASCEGGAAYNEQFF. The CDR3 DNA reads as TGTGCCAGCTGCGAAGGGGGGGCAGCCTACAATGAGCAGTTCTTC.

This clone showed up just a few times. V usage is TRBV7-2 and J usage is TRBJ1-2, with 7 bases that match TRBD1. Germline CDR1 and CDR2: SGHTA and FQGNSA. With 1 base clipped from V and 8 bases from J, the junction kept 1 base outside the gene matches. The CDR3 totals 12 residues. The CDR3 is CASSLDRGGYTF. The CDR3 DNA reads as TGTGCCAGCAGCTTAGACAGGGGAGGCTACACCTTC.

J is TRBJ2-1 and V is TRBV6-5; TRBD2 might be the D (6 bases). Germline loops: CDR1 MNHEY, CDR2 SVGAGI. Trimming left V 8 bases short and J 2 bases short, with 13 bases between. This CDR3 contains 14 residues. CDR3 residues: CASVGGPTYNEQFF. The CDR3, as DNA: TGTGCCAGCGTAGGAGGGCCCACCTACAATGAGCAGTTCTTC.